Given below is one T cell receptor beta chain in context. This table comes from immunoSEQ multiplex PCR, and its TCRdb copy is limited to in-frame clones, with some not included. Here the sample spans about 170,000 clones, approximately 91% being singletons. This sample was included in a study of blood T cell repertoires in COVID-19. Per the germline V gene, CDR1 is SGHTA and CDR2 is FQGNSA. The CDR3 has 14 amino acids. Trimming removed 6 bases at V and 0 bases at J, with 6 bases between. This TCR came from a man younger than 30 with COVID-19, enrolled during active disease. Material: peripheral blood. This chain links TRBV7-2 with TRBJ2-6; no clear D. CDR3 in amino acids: CASRYSSGANVLTF. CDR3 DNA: TGTGCCAGCAGGTACAGCTCTGGGGCCAACGTCCTGACTTTC.